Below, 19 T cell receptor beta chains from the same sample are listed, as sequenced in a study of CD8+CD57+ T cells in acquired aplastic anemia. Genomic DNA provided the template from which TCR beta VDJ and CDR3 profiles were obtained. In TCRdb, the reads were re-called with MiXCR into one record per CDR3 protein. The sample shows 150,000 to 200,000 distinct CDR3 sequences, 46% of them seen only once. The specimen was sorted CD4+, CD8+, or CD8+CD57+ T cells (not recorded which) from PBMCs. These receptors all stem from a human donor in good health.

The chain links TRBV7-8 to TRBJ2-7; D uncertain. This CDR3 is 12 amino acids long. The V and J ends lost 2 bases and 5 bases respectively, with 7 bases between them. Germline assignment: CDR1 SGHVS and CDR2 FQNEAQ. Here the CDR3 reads CASSLIRHEQYF. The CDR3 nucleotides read TGTGCCAGCAGCTTAATTCGCCACGAGCAGTACTTC.

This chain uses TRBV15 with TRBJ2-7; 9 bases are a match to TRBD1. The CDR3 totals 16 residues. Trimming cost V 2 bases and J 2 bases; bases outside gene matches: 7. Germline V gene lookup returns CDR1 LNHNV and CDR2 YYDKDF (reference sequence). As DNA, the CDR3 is TGTGCCACCAGCAGAACAGGGGGCACCCCTACCTACGAGCAGTACTTC. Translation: CATSRTGGTPTYEQYF.

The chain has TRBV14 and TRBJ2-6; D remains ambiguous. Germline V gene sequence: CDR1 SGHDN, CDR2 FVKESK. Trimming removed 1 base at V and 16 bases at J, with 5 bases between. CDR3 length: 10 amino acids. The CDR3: CASSQVGLTF. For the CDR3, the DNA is TGTGCCAGCAGCCAAGTCGGACTGACTTTC.

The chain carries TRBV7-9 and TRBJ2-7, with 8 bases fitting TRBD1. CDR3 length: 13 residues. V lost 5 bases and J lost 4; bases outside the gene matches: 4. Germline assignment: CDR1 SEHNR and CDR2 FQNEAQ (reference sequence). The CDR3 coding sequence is TGTGCCAGCAGCCCCAGGGGGCCTTACGAGCAGTACTTC. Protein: CASSPRGPYEQYF.

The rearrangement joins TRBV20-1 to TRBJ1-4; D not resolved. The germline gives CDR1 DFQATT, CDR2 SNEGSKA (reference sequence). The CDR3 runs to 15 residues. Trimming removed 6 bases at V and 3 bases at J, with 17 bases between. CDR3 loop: CSATLDRAANEKLFF. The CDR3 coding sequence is TGCAGTGCCACGCTGGACCGCGCAGCTAATGAAAAACTGTTTTTT.

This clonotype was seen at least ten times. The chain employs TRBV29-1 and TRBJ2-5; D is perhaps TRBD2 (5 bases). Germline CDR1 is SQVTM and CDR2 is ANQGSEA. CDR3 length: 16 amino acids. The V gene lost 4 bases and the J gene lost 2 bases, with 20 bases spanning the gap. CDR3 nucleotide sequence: TGCAGCGTTGTCCCGAGGAAAGCGGACCAGCAAGAGACCCAGTACTTC. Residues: CSVVPRKADQQETQYF.

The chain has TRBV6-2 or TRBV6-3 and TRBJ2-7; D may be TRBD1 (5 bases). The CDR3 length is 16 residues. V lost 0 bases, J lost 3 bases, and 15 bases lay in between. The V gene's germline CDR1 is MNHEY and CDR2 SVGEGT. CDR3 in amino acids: CASSYSQGNLGYEQYF. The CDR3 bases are TGTGCCAGCAGTTACTCGCAGGGAAATCTGGGCTACGAGCAGTACTTC.

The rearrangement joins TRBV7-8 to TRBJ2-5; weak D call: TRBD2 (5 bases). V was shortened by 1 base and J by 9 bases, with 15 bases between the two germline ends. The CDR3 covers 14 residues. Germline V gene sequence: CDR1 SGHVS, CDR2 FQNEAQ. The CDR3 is CASSLVGLGGSQYF. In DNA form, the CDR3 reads TGTGCCAGCAGCTTAGTGGGATTGGGCGGGTCCCAGTACTTC. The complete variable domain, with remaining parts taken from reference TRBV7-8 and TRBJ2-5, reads GAGVSQSPRYKVAKRGQDVALRCDPISGHVSLFWYQQALGQGPEFLTYFQNEAQLDKSGLPSDRFFAERPEGSVSTLKIQRTQQEDSAVYLCASSLVGLGGSQYFGPGTRLLVL.

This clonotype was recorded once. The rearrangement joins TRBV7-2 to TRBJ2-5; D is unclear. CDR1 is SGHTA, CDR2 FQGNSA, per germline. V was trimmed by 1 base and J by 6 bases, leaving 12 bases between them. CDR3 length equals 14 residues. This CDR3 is CASSLEVGQQTQYF. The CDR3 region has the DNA TGTGCCAGCAGCTTAGAGGTTGGGCAACAGACCCAGTACTTC.

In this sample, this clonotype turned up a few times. The CDR3 DNA reads as TGTGCCAGCTCACGATCCGGGACAGGGGAGGGGACCTACGAGCAGTACTTC. Translating it yields CASSRSGTGEGTYEQYF. The rearrangement links TRBV18 to TRBJ2-7, with TRBD1 matching 10 bases. V shed 4 bases, J shed 2 bases, and the junction held 11 bases outside the gene matches. There are 17 residues in the CDR3. The V gene's germline CDR1 is KGHSH and CDR2 LQKENI.

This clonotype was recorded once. This CDR3 reads CASSVPGGTEAFF. CDR3 coding DNA: TGTGCCAGCAGCGTACCTGGGGGCACTGAAGCTTTCTTT. The chain couples TRBV7-2 to TRBJ1-1, with a possible D match to TRBD1 (5 bases). The CDR3 has 13 amino acids. Per the germline V gene, CDR1 is SGHTA and CDR2 is FQGNSA. The V gene lost 5 bases and the J gene lost 4 bases, with 11 bases spanning the gap.

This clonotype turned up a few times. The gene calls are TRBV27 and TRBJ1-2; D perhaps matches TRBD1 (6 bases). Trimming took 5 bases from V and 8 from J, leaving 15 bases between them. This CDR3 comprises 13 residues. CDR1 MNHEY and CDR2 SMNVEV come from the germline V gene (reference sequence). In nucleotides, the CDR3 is TGTGCCAGCAGTCCCCGACTGACAGGCGGCTACACCTTC. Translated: CASSPRLTGGYTF.

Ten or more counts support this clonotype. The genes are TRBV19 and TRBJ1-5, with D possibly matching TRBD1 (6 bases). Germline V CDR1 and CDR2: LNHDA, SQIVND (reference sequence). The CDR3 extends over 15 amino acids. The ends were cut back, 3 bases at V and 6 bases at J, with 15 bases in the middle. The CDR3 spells CASSIKVGGTQPQHF. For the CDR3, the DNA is TGTGCCAGTAGTATCAAGGTGGGGGGCACTCAGCCCCAGCATTTT.

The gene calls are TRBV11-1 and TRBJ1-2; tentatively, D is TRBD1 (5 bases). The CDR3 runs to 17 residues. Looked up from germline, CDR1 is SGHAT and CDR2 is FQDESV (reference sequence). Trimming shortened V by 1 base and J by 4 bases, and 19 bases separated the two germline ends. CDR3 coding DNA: TGTGCCAGCAGCTTAGATGCACTGGGGGAGGTTAGCTATGGCTACACCTTC. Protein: CASSLDALGEVSYGYTF.

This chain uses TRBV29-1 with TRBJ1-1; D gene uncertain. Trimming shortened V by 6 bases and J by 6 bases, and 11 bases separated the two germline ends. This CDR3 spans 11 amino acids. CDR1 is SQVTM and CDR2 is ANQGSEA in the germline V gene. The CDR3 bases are TGCAGCGTGCTACCGGGAGCTGAAGCTTTCTTT. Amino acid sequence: CSVLPGAEAFF.

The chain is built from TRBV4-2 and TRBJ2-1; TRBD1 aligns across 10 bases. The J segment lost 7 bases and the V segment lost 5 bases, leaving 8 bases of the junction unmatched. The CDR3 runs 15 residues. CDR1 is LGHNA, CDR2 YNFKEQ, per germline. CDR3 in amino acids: CASSIDRGPLNEQFF. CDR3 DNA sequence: TGTGCCAGCAGCATCGACAGGGGGCCCCTAAATGAGCAGTTCTTC.

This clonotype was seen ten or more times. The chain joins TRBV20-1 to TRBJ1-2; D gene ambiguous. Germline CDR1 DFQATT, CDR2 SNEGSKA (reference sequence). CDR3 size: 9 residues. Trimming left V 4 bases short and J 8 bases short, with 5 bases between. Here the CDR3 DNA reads TGCAGTGCTAAGGACGGCTACACCTTC. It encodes CSAKDGYTF.

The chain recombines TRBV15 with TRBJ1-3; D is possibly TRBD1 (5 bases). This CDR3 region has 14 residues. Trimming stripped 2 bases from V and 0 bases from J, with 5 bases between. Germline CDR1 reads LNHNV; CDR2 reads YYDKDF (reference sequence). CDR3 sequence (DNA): TGTGCCACCAGCAGACAGGGCTCTGGAAACACCATATATTTT. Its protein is CATSRQGSGNTIYF.

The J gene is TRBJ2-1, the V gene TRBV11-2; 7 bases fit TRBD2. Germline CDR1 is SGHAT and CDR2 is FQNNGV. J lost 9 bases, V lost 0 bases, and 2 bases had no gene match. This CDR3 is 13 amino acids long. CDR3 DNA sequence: TGTGCCAGCAGCTTAGAGGGGACTACTGAGCAGTTCTTC. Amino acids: CASSLEGTTEQFF.